This entry lists 18 T cell receptor beta chains sequenced from one sample in a study of cytomegalovirus exposure and HLA in healthy donors. PCR primers comprised 60 Vbeta and 13 Jbeta primers. The assay was immunoSEQ multiplex PCR, and TCRdb's table has in-frame clones only and misses some. Recorded here are 150,000 to 200,000 clones; the top ten clones represent approximately 0.72%. The sample consisted of PBMCs. These receptors were collected from a woman in her late teens or twenties in good health and CMV-seropositive.

The V gene is TRBV27, the J gene TRBJ2-3; unclear D gene. Deletions cut 5 bases from V and 1 base from J, with 7 bases between. CDR1 and CDR2 from the germline V gene are MNHEY and SMNVEV (reference sequence). This CDR3 comprises 13 residues. The CDR3 bases are TGTGCCAGCAGTCCGCCGGGCACAGATACGCAGTATTTT. It translates to CASSPPGTDTQYF.

The chain joins TRBV5-1 to TRBJ1-2; D remains ambiguous. The ends were cut back, 6 bases at V and 5 bases at J, with 11 bases in the middle. This CDR3 has 12 amino acids. From germline, CDR1 is SGHRS and CDR2 YFSETQ. CDR3 sequence reads: CASNLRGYGYTF. DNA for the CDR3: TGCGCCAGCAATCTTAGAGGGTATGGCTACACCTTC.

This rearrangement joins TRBV5-1 to TRBJ1-1; 7 positions agree with TRBD1. After removal of 3 bases from V and 1 base from J, the junction contained 3 bases not matched to a gene. The CDR3 covers 14 residues. Germline loops: CDR1 SGHRS, CDR2 YFSETQ. The CDR3 here is CASSSDRPNTEAFF. The CDR3 DNA reads as TGCGCCAGCAGCTCGGACAGGCCGAACACTGAAGCTTTCTTT. The full variable domain, rest sourced from reference TRBV5-1 and TRBJ1-1, is KAGVTQTPRYLIKTRGQQVTLSCSPISGHRSVSWYQQTPGQGLQFLFEYFSETQRNKGNFPGRFSGRQFSNSRSEMNVSTLELGDSALYLCASSSDRPNTEAFFGQGTRLTVV.

The chain has TRBV7-9 and TRBJ1-1; tentative D call: TRBD1 (6 bases). CDR1 and CDR2 from the germline V gene are SEHNR and FQNEAQ (reference sequence). Trimming pared 4 bases from V and 11 bases from J, leaving 23 bases between. This CDR3 has 15 residues. CDR3 loop: CASSSQGNPPAGAFF. The CDR3 DNA sequence: TGTGCCAGCAGCTCGCAGGGGAATCCCCCAGCGGGGGCTTTCTTT.

V usage is TRBV2 and J usage is TRBJ1-3; D unclear. Trimming cost V 3 bases and J 6 bases, with 12 bases left between them. Looked up from germline, CDR1 is SNHLY and CDR2 is FYNNEI. The CDR3 spans 14 residues. The CDR3 region is CASSDGNPVNTIYF. As DNA, the CDR3 is TGTGCCAGCAGTGATGGCAATCCAGTAAACACCATATATTTT.

The chain is built from TRBV6-5 and TRBJ2-1, with D possibly matching TRBD1 (5 bases). The V and J ends lost 6 bases and 8 bases respectively, with 17 bases between them. The CDR3 spans 14 residues. Germline V lookup: CDR1 MNHEY, CDR2 SVGAGI. The CDR3 spells CASRPTQTVHEQFF. The CDR3 DNA reads as TGTGCCAGCAGACCTACTCAGACAGTTCATGAGCAGTTCTTC.

The chain employs TRBV6-5 and TRBJ2-1, with 9 bases aligning to TRBD2. The CDR3 is 15 residues long. From germline, CDR1 is MNHEY and CDR2 SVGAGI. Trimming took 8 bases from V and 7 from J; bases not matched to a gene: 12. CDR3 in amino acids: CASSLGAGGRNEQFF. The CDR3 coding sequence is TGTGCCAGCTCTCTAGGCGCGGGAGGGAGAAATGAGCAGTTCTTC.

The V gene is TRBV4-1, the J gene TRBJ2-2; 8 bases line up with TRBD1. The J segment lost 8 bases and the V segment lost 3 bases, leaving 11 bases of the junction unmatched. Germline-derived CDR1 and CDR2 are MGHRA and YSYEKL. The CDR3 consists of 16 residues. The CDR3 spells CASSQAGGLVTGELFF. The CDR3 DNA reads as TGCGCCAGCAGCCAGGCAGGGGGCCTAGTAACAGGGGAGCTGTTTTTT.

The J gene is TRBJ1-1, the V gene TRBV9; 7 bases align to TRBD1. Germline V gene lookup returns CDR1 SGDLS and CDR2 YYNGEE. The length of the CDR3 is 15 residues. The V gene end was trimmed by 4 bases and the J gene end by 0 bases; junction bases not matched to a gene: 6. CDR3 residues: CASSPLGQMNTEAFF. The CDR3 DNA follows: TGTGCCAGCAGCCCCCTGGGACAGATGAACACTGAAGCTTTCTTT.

J is TRBJ2-2 and V is TRBV11-3; the D gene is possibly TRBD2 (6 bases). Trimming stripped 5 bases from V and 7 bases from J, with 17 bases between. This CDR3 contains 15 residues. Looked up from germline, CDR1 is SGHNT and CDR2 is YENEEA. DNA for the CDR3: TGTGCCAGCAGCCCCCAAAGTGGAGGGATCGGGGAGCTGTTTTTT. It encodes CASSPQSGGIGELFF.

The chain uses TRBV12-5 and TRBJ2-5, with D hard to call. V lost 2 bases and J lost 5, with 6 bases in between. This CDR3 is built from 12 residues. Germline V gene lookup returns CDR1 LGHNT and CDR2 FRNRAP. CDR3 residues: CASGLIGETQYF. DNA for the CDR3: TGTGCTAGTGGTTTGATCGGGGAGACCCAGTACTTC.

The chain recombines TRBV5-1 with TRBJ1-4; TRBD1 matches 11 bases. Germline V CDR1 and CDR2: SGHRS, YFSETQ. V trimming: 4 bases; J trimming: 2 bases; junction bases outside the gene matches: 4. This CDR3 is built from 16 residues. The CDR3 nucleotides are TGCGCCAGCAGCGTAGGGACAGGGGGTACTAATGAAAAACTGTTTTTT. Encoded protein: CASSVGTGGTNEKLFF.

The rearrangement joins TRBV5-1 to TRBJ1-5, with 7 positions matching TRBD1. V was clipped by 1 base and J by 6 bases; unmatched bases: 4. Germline loops: CDR1 SGHRS, CDR2 YFSETQ. This CDR3 has 14 residues. DNA for the CDR3: TGCGCCAGCAGCTTGACCTACAGGGGTCAGCCCCAGCATTTT. Translated, it gives CASSLTYRGQPQHF.

The gene calls are TRBV27 and TRBJ2-7; D ambiguous. CDR3 size: 16 residues. The germline gives CDR1 MNHEY, CDR2 SMNVEV (reference sequence). With 2 bases removed from V and 0 bases from J, the gap between germline ends came to 14 bases. As DNA, the CDR3 is TGTGCCAGCAGTTTAATCGGGTTGAGGAGCTCCTACGAGCAGTACTTC. Protein: CASSLIGLRSSYEQYF.

The CDR3 nucleotides are TGTGCCAGCAGCTTATTTCAGGGGAGCTCCTACAATGAGCAGTTCTTC. Translated, it gives CASSLFQGSSYNEQFF. J is TRBJ2-1 and V is TRBV7-6, with a weak D call TRBD1 (6 bases). V was cut by 2 bases and J by 0 bases, with 11 bases left in between. The CDR3 consists of 16 residues. The germline V gene has CDR1 SGHVS and CDR2 FNYEAQ.

The chain uses TRBV29-1 and TRBJ2-7; tentatively, D is TRBD2 (5 bases). This CDR3 has 12 amino acids. CDR1 is SQVTM and CDR2 is ANQGSEA in the germline V gene. The V end was cut by 7 bases, the J end by 5 bases, with 15 bases between. CDR3 bases: TGCAGCGCCGCCGCGAGGGTCGACGAGCAGTACTTC. It translates to CSAAARVDEQYF.

The chain couples TRBV19 to TRBJ2-7; tentative D call: TRBD2 (6 bases). From germline, CDR1 is LNHDA and CDR2 SQIVND (reference sequence). This CDR3 is 13 amino acids long. Trimming removed 5 bases at V and 2 bases at J, with 10 bases between. CDR3 nucleotide sequence: TGTGCCAGTAGTGGGGACTCTACCTACGAGCAGTACTTC. This encodes CASSGDSTYEQYF.

The CDR3 loop is CASSPRTGTQPQHF. The CDR3 DNA reads TGTGCCAGCAGCCCTCGGACAGGGACTCAGCCCCAGCATTTT. The V call is TRBV6-5, the J call TRBJ1-5; 8 bases line up with TRBD1. In germline, CDR1 is MNHEY, CDR2 SVGAGI. The CDR3 runs 14 residues. After removal of 6 bases from V and 6 bases from J, the junction contained 7 bases not matched to a gene.